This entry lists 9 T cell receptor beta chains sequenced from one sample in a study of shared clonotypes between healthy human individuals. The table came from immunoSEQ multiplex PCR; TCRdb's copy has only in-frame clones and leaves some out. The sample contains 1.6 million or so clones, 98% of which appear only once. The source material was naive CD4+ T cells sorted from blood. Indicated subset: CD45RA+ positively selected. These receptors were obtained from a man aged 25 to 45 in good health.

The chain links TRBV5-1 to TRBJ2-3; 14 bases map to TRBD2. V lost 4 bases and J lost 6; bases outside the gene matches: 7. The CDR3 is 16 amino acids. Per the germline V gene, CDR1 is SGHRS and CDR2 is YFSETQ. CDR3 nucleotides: TGCGCCAGCAGCAAAGGACTAGCGGGAGGTGAGGATACGCAGTATTTT. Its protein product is CASSKGLAGGEDTQYF.

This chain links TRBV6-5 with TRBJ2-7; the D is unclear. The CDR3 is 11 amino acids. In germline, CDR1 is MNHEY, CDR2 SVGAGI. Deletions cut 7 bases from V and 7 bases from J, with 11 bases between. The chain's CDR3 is CASTFGSEQYF. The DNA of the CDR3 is TGTGCCAGCACCTTCGGATCTGAGCAGTACTTC.

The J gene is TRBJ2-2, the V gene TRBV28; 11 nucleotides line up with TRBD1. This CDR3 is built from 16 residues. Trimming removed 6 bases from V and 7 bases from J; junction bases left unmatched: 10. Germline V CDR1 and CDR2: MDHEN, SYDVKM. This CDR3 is CASRLTGTGGGGELFF. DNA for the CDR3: TGTGCCAGCAGATTGACCGGGACAGGGGGTGGCGGGGAGCTGTTTTTT.

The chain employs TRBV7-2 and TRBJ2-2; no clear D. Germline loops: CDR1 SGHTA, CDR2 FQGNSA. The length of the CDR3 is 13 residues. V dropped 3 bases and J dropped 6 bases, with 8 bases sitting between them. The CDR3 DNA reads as TGTGCCAGCAGCTTTCGACCCCCCGGGGAGCTGTTTTTT. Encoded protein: CASSFRPPGELFF.

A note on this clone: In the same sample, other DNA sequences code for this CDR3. The CDR3 sequence: CASSETVNTEAFF. Here the CDR3 DNA reads TGTGCCAGCAGTGAAACTGTGAACACTGAAGCTTTCTTT. V usage is TRBV6-1 and J usage is TRBJ1-1; D is ambiguous. CDR3 length: 13 residues. Trimming removed 2 bases at V and 0 bases at J, with 4 bases between. Per germline, CDR1 MNHNS and CDR2 SASEGT.

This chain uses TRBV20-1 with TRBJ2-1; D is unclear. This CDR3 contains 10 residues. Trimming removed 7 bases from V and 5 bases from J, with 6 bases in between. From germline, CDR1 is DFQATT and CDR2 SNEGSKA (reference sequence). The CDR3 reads CSDWDNEQFF. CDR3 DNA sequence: TGCAGTGATTGGGACAATGAGCAGTTCTTC.

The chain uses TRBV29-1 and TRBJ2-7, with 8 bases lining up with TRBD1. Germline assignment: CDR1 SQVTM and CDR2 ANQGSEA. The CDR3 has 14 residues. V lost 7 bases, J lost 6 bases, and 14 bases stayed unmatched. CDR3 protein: CSAVVGTGFAEQYF. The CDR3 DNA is TGCAGCGCCGTGGTCGGGACAGGTTTTGCCGAGCAGTACTTC.

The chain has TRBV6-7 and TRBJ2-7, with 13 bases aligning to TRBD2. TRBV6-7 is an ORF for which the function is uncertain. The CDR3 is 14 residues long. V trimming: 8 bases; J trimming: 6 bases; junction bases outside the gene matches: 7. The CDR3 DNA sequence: TGTGCCAGCGGAGGACTAGCGGGAGTCCGCGAGCAGTACTTC. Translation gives CASGGLAGVREQYF.

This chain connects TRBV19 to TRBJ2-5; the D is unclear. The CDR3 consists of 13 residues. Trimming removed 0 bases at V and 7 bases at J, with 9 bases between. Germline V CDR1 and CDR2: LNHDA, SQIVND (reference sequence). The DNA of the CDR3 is TGTGCCAGTAGTATAGATCCCAGCAGGACCCAGTACTTC. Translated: CASSIDPSRTQYF.